The 26 T cell receptor beta chains below come from one sample, sequenced in a study of T cell clonality in common variable immunodeficiency. Study-wide results and limits: In common variable immunodeficiency, TCR beta chains reportedly carried fewer deletions and N-nucleotide insertions.

No cognate antigen is known for these TCRs. Generated by immunoSEQ multiplex PCR, the TCRdb table keeps only in-frame clones and is missing some. The table lists around 15,000 clones, with no singletons. Sequenced sample: peripheral blood mononuclear cells. Source of these receptors: a human donor with common variable immunodeficiency.

This clone was observed a few times. CDR3 bases read: TGCAGTGCTACAGGGGGTGCGGGGCGCTACAATGAG. Its protein product is CSATGGAGRYNE. The complete CDR3 sequence is CSATGGAGRYNEQFF. This rearrangement joins TRBV20-1 to TRBJ2-1; possibly TRBD1 for D (7 bases). The CDR3 goes on 3 residues after the read ends, and that part is filled in from the germline J gene. V was shortened by 4 bases and J by 3 bases, with 16 bases between the two germline ends. The CDR3 has 15 residues. CDR1 DFQATT and CDR2 SNEGSKA come from the germline V gene (reference sequence).

This clone has a handful of counts. The read ends 3 residues shy of where the CDR3 ends; the end is completed using the germline J gene. The chain employs TRBV6-2 or TRBV6-3 and TRBJ2-7, with 10 nucleotides matching TRBD1. This CDR3 has 17 residues. The germline V gene encodes CDR1 MNHEY and CDR2 SVGEGT. V trimming: 5 bases; J trimming: 1 base; junction bases outside the gene matches: 11. The CDR3 loop is CASSPNLRTGGSYEQYF. The DNA read from the CDR3 is TGTGCCAGCAGTCCCAACCTACGGACAGGGGGATCCTACGAG.

Only a few counts were recorded for this clone. The CDR3 is cut off 3 residues early in the read; its end comes from the germline J gene. The chain combines TRBV19 with TRBJ1-2, with 7 bases lining up with TRBD1. The CDR3 runs to 13 residues. Germline V gene lookup returns CDR1 LNHDA and CDR2 SQIVND (reference sequence). The covered CDR3 bases are TGTGCCAGTAGACTATACCGGGACAGCTTC. Its translation is CASRLYRDSF. The whole CDR3 is CASRLYRDSFYTF.

This clone was counted at least ten times. The CDR3 end lies 3 residues beyond the end of the read and is filled in from the germline J gene. The chain couples TRBV10-3 to TRBJ2-1, with 15 bases lining up with TRBD2. The germline gives CDR1 ENHRY, CDR2 SYGVKD. This CDR3 contains 15 residues. V lost 8 bases, J lost 8 bases, and 7 bases stayed unmatched. The CDR3 bases that were read are TGTGCCATCGGACTAGCGGGGGGGCCTAGGGATGAG. This translates into CAIGLAGGPRDE. In full, the CDR3 is CAIGLAGGPRDEQFF.

This clone showed up many times. The missing CDR3 end, 3 residues past where the read stops, is filled in from the germline J gene. V usage is TRBV6-2 or TRBV6-3 and J usage is TRBJ2-3; 8 bases map to TRBD2. After removal of 5 bases from V and 1 base from J, the junction contained 5 bases not matched to a gene. The CDR3 contains 15 residues. Germline-derived CDR1 and CDR2 are MNHEY and SVGEGT. The CDR3 protein is CASSDGGAGTDTQYF. Partial CDR3 DNA: TGTGCCAGCAGTGACGGGGGGGCCGGCACAGATACG.

This clone was picked up many times. CDR3 protein: CAWSAPPLGAAYGYTF. The CDR3 bases that were read are TGTGCCTGGAGTGCGCCTCCGCTAGGGGCGGCCTATGGC. The chain combines TRBV30 with TRBJ1-2; a weak D match, TRBD1 (5 bases). Coverage ceases 3 residues before the CDR3 finishes, and the germline J gene fills in the end. Trimming removed 1 base from V and 4 bases from J, with 19 bases in between. CDR3 length: 16 amino acids. CDR1 is GTSNPN and CDR2 is SVGIG in the germline V gene (reference sequence).

About this clone: With the read ending 3 residues before the CDR3 end, the germline J gene is used to fill in that end. V usage is TRBV2 and J usage is TRBJ1-5; D remains unclear. This CDR3 is built from 15 residues. Germline V gene data show CDR1 as SNHLY and CDR2 as FYNNEI. With 2 bases removed from V and 5 bases from J, the gap between germline ends came to 13 bases. This CDR3 is CASSETWAGDQPQHF. Partial CDR3 DNA: TGTGCCAGCAGTGAAACCTGGGCAGGAGATCAGCCC.

Worth noting for this clone: The CDR3 end falls 3 residues outside the read, so it is completed with the germline J gene. The rearrangement uses TRBV5-1 and TRBJ2-3; TRBD2 agrees at 7 bases. Germline CDR1 and CDR2: SGHRS and YFSETQ. This CDR3 has 17 amino acids. Trimming cost V 0 bases and J 4 bases; bases outside gene matches: 11. The CDR3 loop reads CASSLEGRTGGSDTQYF. The covered CDR3 bases are TGCGCCAGCAGCTTGGAGGGTAGGACGGGGGGATCAGATACG.

To note about this clone: The missing CDR3 end, 3 residues past where the read stops, is filled in from the germline J gene. V usage is TRBV7-2 and J usage is TRBJ1-1; no definite D call. In germline, CDR1 is SGHTA, CDR2 FQGNSA. V lost 5 bases to trimming and J lost 0 bases, with 13 bases between them. This CDR3 is 15 amino acids long. This CDR3 is CASSPSGRMNTEAFF. CDR3 DNA, as far as it was read: TGTGCCAGCAGCCCAAGCGGCCGAATGAACACTGAA.

A remark on this clone: The sequenced fragment ends 3 residues before the CDR3 boundary, so the rest is inferred from the germline J gene. V and J are TRBV7-2 and TRBJ2-7; TRBD1 might be the D (6 bases). The CDR3 has 14 residues. In germline, CDR1 is SGHTA, CDR2 FQGNSA. V gave up 1 base and J gave up 1 base, with 8 bases separating them. The DNA read from the CDR3 is TGTGCCAGCAGCTTAGGAGACAGGTCCTACGAG. Translating it yields CASSLGDRSYE. The whole CDR3 sequence is CASSLGDRSYEQYF.

The CDR3 reads CSAQPMGLAEYNEQFF. The sequenced part of the CDR3 DNA is TGCAGTGCTCAGCCTATGGGACTAGCGGAGTACAATGAG. The chain uses TRBV20-1 and TRBJ2-1; 11 nucleotides agree with TRBD2. The observed sequence ends 3 residues before the CDR3 terminus, with the missing tail filled in from the germline J gene. The CDR3 runs to 16 residues. Germline lookup yields CDR1 DFQATT and CDR2 SNEGSKA (reference sequence). J lost 4 bases, V lost 5 bases, and 10 bases had no gene match.

Points on this clone: With the read ending 3 residues before the CDR3 end, the germline J gene is used to fill in that end. The rearrangement links TRBV7-8 to TRBJ2-1; 12 nucleotides match TRBD2. This CDR3 region has 16 residues. The V segment lost 4 bases and the J segment 4 bases; nucleotides outside the gene matches: 5. CDR1 and CDR2 from the germline V gene are SGHVS and FQNEAQ. The chain's CDR3 is CASSSLAGGVYNEQFF. The CDR3 DNA, read in part, is TGTGCCAGCAGCTCACTAGCGGGGGGCGTTTACAATGAG. The full variable domain, in which reference TRBV7-8 and TRBJ2-1 provide the parts outside the CDR3, is GAGVSQSPRYKVAKRGQDVALRCDPISGHVSLFWYQQALGQGPEFLTYFQNEAQLDKSGLPSDRFFAERPEGSVSTLKIQRTQQEDSAVYLCASSSLAGGVYNEQFFGPGTRLTVL.

Points on this clone: The read ends 3 residues before the CDR3 terminus; that terminus is restored from the germline J gene. The chain links TRBV30 to TRBJ2-1; TRBD2 aligns across 10 bases. Per the germline V gene, CDR1 is GTSNPN and CDR2 is SVGIG (reference sequence). Losses at the gene ends were 4 bases for V and 7 bases for J; bases not matched to a gene: 10. This CDR3 has 15 residues. CDR3 in amino acids: CAWTPSGGPRNEQFF. CDR3 DNA (partial): TGTGCCTGGACCCCTAGCGGGGGACCCCGGAATGAG.

About this clone itself: The read gets to within 3 residues of the CDR3 end, and the germline J gene fills in the rest. The V and J genes are TRBV19 and TRBJ1-2, with a possible D match to TRBD1 (5 bases). The germline V gene encodes CDR1 LNHDA and CDR2 SQIVND (reference sequence). The V gene lost 4 bases and the J gene lost 7 bases, with 10 bases spanning the gap. CDR3 length: 12 amino acids. The covered CDR3 bases are TGTGCCAGTAGTACGGGGGTCGGTGGC. Translating gives CASSTGVGG. The whole CDR3 protein is CASSTGVGGYTF.

The table lists this clone with many counts. The CDR3 end falls 3 residues outside the read, so it is completed with the germline J gene. The genes are TRBV5-1 and TRBJ2-3; weak D call: TRBD2 (6 bases). Trimming took 3 bases from V and 6 from J, leaving 14 bases between them. Germline V gene sequence: CDR1 SGHRS, CDR2 YFSETQ. CDR3 length: 14 residues. The CDR3 reads CASSSGGVRDTQYF. The sequenced CDR3 bases are TGCGCCAGCAGCTCTGGAGGGGTCCGGGATACG.

This clone was seen a few times. The read comes to an end 3 residues before the CDR3 does, leaving the germline J gene to fill in the end. The chain has TRBV30 and TRBJ2-5; D possibly corresponds to TRBD1 (6 bases). CDR3 length: 13 amino acids. V lost 2 bases and J 5 bases, leaving 12 bases between the germline ends. Germline V gene data show CDR1 as GTSNPN and CDR2 as SVGIG (reference sequence). CDR3 DNA (partial): TGTGCCTGGAGTTTCAGGGGCGCCGAGACC. It is translated as CAWSFRGAET. In full, the CDR3 reads CAWSFRGAETQYF.

Remarks on this clone: The read finishes 3 residues shy of the CDR3 end, and the germline J gene is used to complete it. J is TRBJ1-2 and V is TRBV6-2 or TRBV6-3; 8 nucleotides match TRBD1. Germline CDR1 and CDR2: MNHEY and SVGEGT. CDR3 length: 14 residues. The DNA read from the CDR3 is TGTGCCAGCAGTCGACAGGGGACACTTTCGGGC. This gives the protein CASSRQGTLSG. The complete CDR3 reads CASSRQGTLSGYTF.

This clone has only a few counts. The read terminates 3 residues ahead of where the CDR3 ends, so the germline J gene completes it. The chain links TRBV19 to TRBJ2-1, with a weak D call TRBD2 (5 bases). CDR3 length: 15 residues. Germline V lookup: CDR1 LNHDA, CDR2 SQIVND (reference sequence). V shed 5 bases and J shed 4 bases, with 15 bases lying between them. The CDR3 loop is CASSALWAGYNEQFF. CDR3 DNA (partial): TGTGCCAGTAGTGCCCTGTGGGCGGGTTACAATGAG.

This clone was found a few times. The CDR3 end falls 3 residues outside the read, so it is completed with the germline J gene. This chain connects TRBV2 to TRBJ2-1; 8 bases fit TRBD2. The junction had 4 bases not matched to a gene; V was cut back by 3 bases and J by 6 bases. CDR1 is SNHLY, CDR2 FYNNEI, per germline. The CDR3 is 14 amino acids. CDR3 DNA, as far as it was read: TGTGCCAGCAGTGATAGCCTAGCGGGCAATGAG. This sequence encodes CASSDSLAGNE. The CDR3 in its entirety is CASSDSLAGNEQFF.

There are a few counts of this clone. The covered CDR3 bases are TGTGCCAGCTCAAACAATCAGGGGGCATCTGGGGGC. The encoded protein is CASSNNQGASGG. The CDR3 reads in full as CASSNNQGASGGYTF. The chain has TRBV18 and TRBJ1-2, with TRBD1 matching over 8 bases. Read sequence stops 3 residues before the CDR3 end, and the germline J gene provides the missing end. Germline CDR1 reads KGHSH; CDR2 reads LQKENI. The CDR3 is 15 residues long.

This clone came up many times. With the read ending 3 residues before the CDR3 end, the germline J gene is used to fill in that end. The chain uses TRBV19 and TRBJ1-2, with D perhaps matching TRBD1 (6 bases). The CDR3 covers 13 residues. Trimming removed 5 bases from V and 4 bases from J, with 11 bases in between. Germline CDR1 is LNHDA and CDR2 is SQIVND (reference sequence). The CDR3 sequence: CASSPQGFYGYTF. The part of the CDR3 DNA that was read is TGTGCCAGTAGTCCACAGGGCTTCTATGGC.

This clone is medium-sized (0.01 to 0.1%). Read sequence stops 3 residues before the CDR3 end, and the germline J gene provides the missing end. The chain has TRBV20-1 and TRBJ2-4; perhaps TRBD1 as D (5 bases). The V end was cut by 0 bases, the J end by 7 bases, with 19 bases between. This CDR3 has 16 residues. Germline V CDR1 and CDR2: DFQATT, SNEGSKA (reference sequence). The covered CDR3 bases are TGCAGTGCTAGAGATCGACTCAGGGTCTCTCTGAACATT. Its translation is CSARDRLRVSLNI. In full, the CDR3 reads CSARDRLRVSLNIQYF.

By share of the sample, this clone is medium-sized. The CDR3 extends 3 residues past the end of the read, so its final part is completed from the germline J gene. The chain employs TRBV5-6 and TRBJ1-5; D perhaps matches TRBD1 (6 bases). The CDR3 has 13 amino acids. Trimming took 5 bases from V and 3 from J, leaving 9 bases between them. The germline V gene has CDR1 SGHDT and CDR2 YYEEEE. CDR3 DNA (partial): TGTGCCAGCAGTTCGGGACACAATCAGCCC. Protein sequence: CASSSGHNQP. The entire CDR3 protein is CASSSGHNQPQHF.

This clone showed up just a few times. The CDR3 end falls 3 residues outside the read, so it is completed with the germline J gene. This rearrangement joins TRBV30 to TRBJ2-7; 7 bases map to TRBD2. The CDR3 covers 14 residues. Germline CDR1 reads GTSNPN; CDR2 reads SVGIG (reference sequence). Germline trimming cut 0 bases from V and 2 bases from J; bases unmatched to any gene: 4. The CDR3 protein is CAWSVLRGAYEQYF. The sequenced part of the CDR3 DNA is TGTGCCTGGAGTGTACTACGGGGGGCCTACGAG.

Notes on this clone: With the read ending 3 residues before the CDR3 end, the germline J gene is used to fill in that end. The chain couples TRBV7-6 to TRBJ2-7; TRBD2 matches 9 bases. Germline values: CDR1 SGHVS, CDR2 FNYEAQ. The CDR3 sequence is 15 residues long. J lost 6 bases, V lost 1 base, and 7 bases had no gene match. The CDR3 sequence is CASSLVASGDSEQYF. The covered CDR3 bases are TGTGCCAGCAGCTTAGTTGCTAGCGGGGATAGCGAG.

In regard to this clone: Coverage ceases 3 residues before the CDR3 finishes, and the germline J gene fills in the end. This sequence joins TRBV10-3 and TRBJ2-1; perhaps TRBD1 as D (6 bases). The CDR3 covers 15 residues. CDR1 and CDR2 from the germline V gene are ENHRY and SYGVKD. V was shortened by 5 bases and J by 6 bases, with 17 bases between the two germline ends. The DNA read from the CDR3 is TGTGCCATCAGTACAGGGAACTCTTACTCCAATGAG. This gives the protein CAISTGNSYSNE. The full CDR3 reads CAISTGNSYSNEQFF.